One and the same sample provided the 28 T cell receptor beta chains below, sequenced in a study of T cell responses to AZD1222 COVID-19 vaccine. Profiling relied on immunoSEQ multiplex PCR, and the TCRdb table lists in-frame clones only, not all of them. Here the sample spans 150,000 or so clones, about 89% being singletons. This sample comprised peripheral blood, obtained on day 0 of AZD1222 vaccination. The receptors come from an adult in good health.

This chain uses TRBV5-4 with TRBJ1-6, with 7 bases fitting TRBD1. The CDR3 is 16 residues long. V was clipped by 3 bases and J by 11 bases; unmatched bases: 14. Germline CDR1 reads SGHNT; CDR2 reads YYREEE (reference sequence). CDR3 sequence (DNA): TGTGCCAGCAGCTCAAAGGGGGCGGAGGGAGAGACACCCCTCCACTTT. Translation: CASSSKGAEGETPLHF.

CDR3 DNA: TGTGCCACCAGCCGCGGGGGAGATACGCAGTATTTT. Translating it yields CATSRGGDTQYF. The chain links TRBV15 to TRBJ2-3; 7 positions agree with TRBD2. Unmatched junction bases numbered 1, after V lost 5 bases and J lost 5 bases. Looked up from germline, CDR1 is LNHNV and CDR2 is YYDKDF (reference sequence). The CDR3 totals 12 residues.

This rearrangement joins TRBV27 to TRBJ2-2; TRBD2 aligns across 9 bases. Germline values: CDR1 MNHEY, CDR2 SMNVEV (reference sequence). After removal of 0 bases from V and 5 bases from J, the junction contained 4 bases not matched to a gene. The CDR3 is 16 amino acids. This CDR3 reads CASSLSRLAGTGELFF. The DNA for the CDR3 is TGTGCCAGCAGTTTATCGCGTCTAGCGGGGACCGGGGAGCTGTTTTTT.

The chain uses TRBV3-1 (or the pseudogene TRBV3-2) and TRBJ2-5, with 10 bases aligning to TRBD2. Germline CDR1 and CDR2: LGHDT and YNNKEL (reference sequence). The CDR3 contains 20 residues. Trimming cost V 6 bases and J 5 bases; bases outside gene matches: 24. This CDR3 reads CASSPLGPLNGLAGEETQYF. CDR3 in DNA: TGTGCCAGCAGTCCCTTGGGACCGCTTAATGGGCTAGCGGGAGAGGAGACCCAGTACTTC.

This chain connects TRBV6-5 to TRBJ1-2; 7 bases line up with TRBD1. Per germline, CDR1 MNHEY and CDR2 SVGAGI. Germline trimming cut 7 bases from V and 2 bases from J; bases unmatched to any gene: 7. There are 14 residues in the CDR3. The CDR3 DNA is TGTGCCAGCAACAGACAGGGCGGCAACTATGGCTACACCTTC. Translation: CASNRQGGNYGYTF.

This chain uses TRBV30 with TRBJ2-3; 11 bases are shared with TRBD2. Germline V gene sequence: CDR1 GTSNPN, CDR2 SVGIG (reference sequence). This CDR3 spans 19 amino acids. J gave up 3 bases and V 3 bases, and 17 bases lay outside the gene matches. CDR3 loop: CAWSGRHTTASGRTDTQYF. As DNA, the CDR3 is TGTGCCTGGAGCGGTCGTCATACCACAGCTAGCGGGAGGACAGATACGCAGTATTTT.

The V gene is TRBV11-1, the J gene TRBJ2-1; 11 bases are a match to TRBD2. The CDR3 length is 15 residues. V shed 2 bases, J shed 10 bases, and the junction held 7 bases outside the gene matches. Germline V gives CDR1 SGHAT, CDR2 FQDESV (reference sequence). In DNA form, the CDR3 reads TGTGCCAGCAGCTTAATCGTAGCGGGAGGGAAAGAGCAGTTCTTC. This encodes CASSLIVAGGKEQFF.

V is TRBV4-1 and J is TRBJ1-1; TRBD1 is a possible D gene (5 bases). The V gene's germline CDR1 is MGHRA and CDR2 YSYEKL. The CDR3 runs to 17 residues. Trimming cost V 3 bases and J 1 base, with 18 bases left between them. CDR3 sequence (DNA): TGCGCCAGCAGCCAGCCAAGTTGGCAGGGACGGAACACTGAAGCTTTCTTT. It yields the protein CASSQPSWQGRNTEAFF.

The V gene is TRBV6-2 or TRBV6-3, the J gene TRBJ2-1; possibly TRBD1 for D (5 bases). Germline-derived CDR1 and CDR2 are MNHEY and SVGEGT. This CDR3 region has 14 residues. The germline V and J ends were trimmed by 5 bases and 0 bases, with 8 bases remaining between them. CDR3 coding DNA: TGTGCCAGCAGTGGGGCGAGCTCCTACAATGAGCAGTTCTTC. Amino acid sequence: CASSGASSYNEQFF.

This chain links TRBV3-1 (or the pseudogene TRBV3-2) with TRBJ1-1; D gene uncertain. The germline V gene encodes CDR1 LGHDT and CDR2 YNNKEL (reference sequence). This CDR3 region has 14 residues. The V and J ends lost 1 base and 5 bases respectively, with 11 bases between them. The CDR3 here is CASSQVAGRTEAFF. CDR3 DNA: TGTGCCAGCAGCCAAGTAGCGGGGAGGACTGAAGCTTTCTTT.

This clone was seen only once. The chain recombines TRBV19 with TRBJ2-7, with D possibly TRBD2 on 5 matching bases. With 3 bases removed from V and 4 bases from J, the gap between germline ends came to 10 bases. The V gene's germline CDR1 is LNHDA and CDR2 SQIVND (reference sequence). The CDR3 is made up of 13 amino acids. For the CDR3, the DNA is TGTGCCAGTAGTATTTACTCGGGATACGAGCAGTACTTC. Its protein product is CASSIYSGYEQYF.

The chain employs TRBV20-1 and TRBJ1-2; D perhaps matches TRBD1 (5 bases). Per germline, CDR1 DFQATT and CDR2 SNEGSKA (reference sequence). The CDR3 runs to 15 residues. V lost 3 bases and J 4 bases, leaving 18 bases between the germline ends. CDR3 protein: CSASRAGGEIYGYTF. Here the CDR3 DNA reads TGCAGTGCTAGTAGGGCCGGGGGAGAAATCTATGGCTACACCTTC.

The J gene is TRBJ2-5, the V gene TRBV5-1; no firm D call. Between the trimmed V and J ends, which lost 5 bases and 5 bases, there was a span of 19 bases. The CDR3 spans 15 residues. CDR1 is SGHRS, CDR2 YFSETQ, per germline. As DNA, the CDR3 is TGCGCCAGCAGTTACCAACCCTCGACTGGCGAGACCCAGTACTTC. It yields the protein CASSYQPSTGETQYF.

The rearrangement uses TRBV19 and TRBJ1-5; D may be TRBD1 (5 bases). This CDR3 is built from 14 residues. Germline lookup yields CDR1 LNHDA and CDR2 SQIVND (reference sequence). V lost 3 bases, J lost 4 bases, and 10 bases lay in between. As DNA, the CDR3 is TGTGCCAGTAGTATCAGGGTCGGGAATCAGCCCCAGCATTTT. Its protein is CASSIRVGNQPQHF.

The rearrangement joins TRBV5-1 to TRBJ1-2; no firm D call. The CDR3 has 13 residues. Germline lookup yields CDR1 SGHRS and CDR2 YFSETQ. V was shortened by 4 bases and J by 3 bases, with 10 bases between the two germline ends. CDR3 amino acids: CASSPDWDYGYTF. CDR3 bases: TGCGCCAGCAGCCCCGACTGGGACTATGGCTACACCTTC.

This chain joins TRBV15 and TRBJ1-6; D call uncertain. Trimming removed 3 bases from V and 3 bases from J, with 15 bases in between. The CDR3 spans 17 residues. Germline V lookup: CDR1 LNHNV, CDR2 YYDKDF (reference sequence). DNA of the CDR3: TGTGCCACCAGCAGGTCTCCTTCGGGCGACTATAATTCACCCCTCCACTTT. Translated, it gives CATSRSPSGDYNSPLHF.

The J gene is TRBJ1-1, the V gene TRBV28; no reliable D call. V was pared by 7 bases and J by 9 bases, with 15 bases between. The CDR3 is 12 residues long. Per germline, CDR1 MDHEN and CDR2 SYDVKM. CDR3 nucleotide sequence: TGTGCCAGCAAGGTCAGGAAGGGCCAAGCTTTCTTT. Translated, it gives CASKVRKGQAFF.

The chain is built from TRBV28 and TRBJ2-7; possibly TRBD1 for D (5 bases). V lost 3 bases and J 6 bases, leaving 12 bases between the germline ends. The CDR3 is made up of 13 amino acids. Germline CDR1 MDHEN, CDR2 SYDVKM. The CDR3 reads CASSFIQGGEQYF. In DNA form, the CDR3 reads TGTGCCAGCAGTTTTATCCAGGGTGGCGAGCAGTACTTC.

This chain links TRBV4-3 with TRBJ2-2; D ambiguous. The V gene lost 0 bases and the J gene lost 0 bases, with 5 bases spanning the gap. The germline gives CDR1 LGHNA, CDR2 YSLEER. This CDR3 is 15 amino acids long. The CDR3 here is CASSQEPANTGELFF. CDR3 nucleotides: TGCGCCAGCAGCCAAGAACCGGCGAACACCGGGGAGCTGTTTTTT.

The rearrangement uses TRBV15 and TRBJ1-6; D uncertain. Germline lookup yields CDR1 LNHNV and CDR2 YYDKDF (reference sequence). The CDR3 is 13 amino acids. The V end was cut by 0 bases, the J end by 14 bases, with 11 bases between. CDR3 in amino acids: CATSRDPTDALHF. The CDR3 bases are TGTGCCACCAGCAGAGATCCTACGGACGCCCTCCACTTT.

The V and J genes are TRBV10-3 and TRBJ2-7, with D perhaps matching TRBD1 (5 bases). The CDR3 spans 13 residues. Per the germline V gene, CDR1 is ENHRY and CDR2 is SYGVKD. Deletions cut 10 bases from V and 5 bases from J, with 18 bases between. CDR3 loop: CATQKVTANEQYF. The CDR3 nucleotides are TGTGCCACGCAAAAAGTGACAGCGAACGAGCAGTACTTC.

This clone was recorded only once. J is TRBJ1-1 and V is TRBV11-2; D ambiguous. The CDR3 consists of 14 residues. Trimming cost V 2 bases and J 4 bases, with 11 bases left between them. CDR1 and CDR2 from the germline V gene are SGHAT and FQNNGV. The CDR3 protein is CASSLIRVSTEAFF. The CDR3, as DNA: TGTGCCAGCAGCTTAATAAGGGTTTCCACTGAAGCTTTCTTT.

V gene TRBV7-2 combines with J gene TRBJ2-1, with TRBD1 matching over 9 bases. Germline loops: CDR1 SGHTA, CDR2 FQGNSA. The ends lost 5 bases at V and 4 bases at J; junction bases unmatched: 6. The CDR3 has 15 residues. The CDR3 spells CASSAYRGQYNEQFF. CDR3 coding DNA: TGTGCCAGCAGCGCCTACAGGGGGCAATACAATGAGCAGTTCTTC.

V gene TRBV28 combines with J gene TRBJ2-7, with D perhaps assigned TRBD1 or TRBD2 (5 bases each). The germline V and J ends were trimmed by 5 bases and 0 bases, with 17 bases remaining between them. The CDR3 is 16 amino acids. Per the germline V gene, CDR1 is MDHEN and CDR2 is SYDVKM. As DNA, the CDR3 is TGTGCCAGCAGTATCCCTCCGGGACGGAGCTCCTACGAGCAGTACTTC. It codes for CASSIPPGRSSYEQYF.

The V call is TRBV24-1, the J call TRBJ2-1; no firm D call. Germline V gene lookup returns CDR1 KGHDR and CDR2 SFDVKD. CDR3 length equals 16 residues. V was shortened by 4 bases and J by 0 bases, with 12 bases between the two germline ends. CDR3 nucleotide sequence: TGTGCCACCAGTGACTTCCGGCCCCGCTCCTACAATGAGCAGTTCTTC. Protein product: CATSDFRPRSYNEQFF.

This clone was seen once. The chain is built from TRBV4-1 and TRBJ1-5, with D perhaps TRBD1 (5 bases). This CDR3 spans 16 amino acids. Trimming removed 0 bases at V and 4 bases at J, with 13 bases between. Germline loops: CDR1 MGHRA, CDR2 YSYEKL. In nucleotides, the CDR3 is TGCGCCAGCAGCCAAGATCCGGGGGTGAGAAATCAGCCCCAGCATTTT. As protein: CASSQDPGVRNQPQHF.

The V and J genes are TRBV5-1 and TRBJ2-2; D ambiguous. The CDR3 consists of 16 residues. Germline CDR1 SGHRS, CDR2 YFSETQ. Trimming removed 1 base from V and 4 bases from J, with 14 bases in between. The CDR3, as DNA: TGCGCCAGCAGCTTGACCTTCCGAGCTTCCACCGGGGAGCTGTTTTTT. Its protein product is CASSLTFRASTGELFF.

V is TRBV5-6 and J is TRBJ2-7; TRBD2 is a possible D gene (5 bases). Trimming cost V 1 base and J 2 bases, with 10 bases left between them. CDR3 length: 14 residues. Germline loops: CDR1 SGHDT, CDR2 YYEEEE. For the CDR3, the DNA is TGTGCCAGCAGCTTGTCGGGGATTACCTACGAGCAGTACTTC. Its translation is CASSLSGITYEQYF.